One and the same sample provided the 19 T cell receptor beta chains below, sequenced in a study of CD8 T cells in ankylosing spondylitis. Via MiXCR, TCRdb re-called the 5' RACE reads, giving one row per CDR3 protein. The data contain 150,000 to 200,000 distinct CDR3 sequences, 30% to 40% of them singletons. Sequencing used synovial fluid, either unsorted or a sorted T cell fraction (not recorded which). These receptor sequences come from a male donor with ankylosing spondylitis.

A remark on this clonotype: The junction and the germline gene differ at one end; a read error may be behind it. V usage is TRBV12-3 or TRBV12-4 and J usage is TRBJ2-4; D gene ambiguous. This CDR3 has 12 residues. The CDR3 protein is CASRLGADIQYF. In DNA, the CDR3 is TGTGCCAGCCGTTTAGGCGCGGACATTCAGTACTTC.

The chain carries TRBV7-2 and TRBJ2-1; tentatively, D is TRBD2 (6 bases). The V end was cut by 1 base, the J end by 3 bases, with 13 bases between. The V gene's germline CDR1 is SGHTA and CDR2 FQGNSA. CDR3 length equals 16 residues. CDR3 residues: CASSLGRQGLYNEQFF. The DNA for the CDR3 is TGTGCCAGCAGCTTAGGACGGCAGGGACTCTACAATGAGCAGTTCTTC.

This clonotype is categorized as medium-sized. The rearrangement joins TRBV10-3 to TRBJ2-3; no reliable D call. Trimming removed 8 bases at V and 2 bases at J, with 8 bases between. CDR1 ENHRY and CDR2 SYGVKD come from the germline V gene. The CDR3 is made up of 12 amino acids. CDR3 loop: CAIAENTDTQYF. In DNA form, the CDR3 reads TGTGCCATCGCAGAAAACACAGATACGCAGTATTTT.

This rearrangement joins TRBV4-1 to TRBJ2-5; a possible D gene is TRBD2 (6 bases). This CDR3 has 13 amino acids. Germline loops: CDR1 MGHRA, CDR2 YSYEKL. V was pared by 4 bases and J by 7 bases, with 13 bases between. The CDR3 DNA is TGCGCCAGCAGCCTGGGACGGGAGATGACCCAGTACTTC. Translation: CASSLGREMTQYF.

The V call is TRBV7-9, the J call TRBJ1-6, with 7 bases that match TRBD1. Germline values: CDR1 SEHNR, CDR2 FQNEAQ (reference sequence). The CDR3 is made up of 14 amino acids. J gave up 11 bases and V 1 base, and 5 bases lay outside the gene matches. The CDR3 loop reads CASSLGDSSAPLHF. Here the CDR3 DNA reads TGTGCCAGCAGCTTAGGGGACAGCTCGGCACCCCTCCACTTT.

This chain links TRBV5-1 with TRBJ2-7, with D uncertain. V lost 2 bases, J lost 7 bases, and 10 bases lay in between. Germline V lookup: CDR1 SGHRS, CDR2 YFSETQ. This CDR3 has 12 amino acids. CDR3 sequence reads: CASSLSRQEQYF. The DNA of the CDR3 is TGCGCCAGCAGCTTATCCCGACAAGAGCAGTACTTC.

DNA for the CDR3: TGTGCCAGCAGCTTAGGGGGTTTTGGTCAGCCCCAGCATTTT. It specifies CASSLGGFGQPQHF. V gene TRBV7-3 combines with J gene TRBJ1-5; D is possibly TRBD1 (5 bases). The ends were cut back, 2 bases at V and 6 bases at J, with 11 bases in the middle. The CDR3 has 14 residues. CDR1 is SGHTA and CDR2 is FQGTGA in the germline V gene.

The chain couples TRBV3-1 to TRBJ1-1; D is uncertain. Trimming took off 4 bases at V and 10 bases at J, with 10 bases between the two ends. The germline V gene has CDR1 LGHDT and CDR2 YNNKEL (reference sequence). The length of the CDR3 is 11 residues. CDR3 sequence: CASSRGEGAFF. The CDR3 DNA reads TGTGCCAGCAGCCGCGGGGAGGGAGCTTTCTTT.

The sample holds a few counts of this clonotype. V is TRBV5-1 and J is TRBJ2-2, with D possibly being TRBD1 (6 bases). Germline CDR1 is SGHRS and CDR2 is YFSETQ. The CDR3 loop spans 14 amino acids. Trimming took off 0 bases at V and 6 bases at J, with 9 bases between the two ends. The DNA for the CDR3 is TGCGCCAGCAGCTTGGATGGGGGCCCCGGGGAGCTGTTTTTT. Protein sequence: CASSLDGGPGELFF.

The rearrangement joins TRBV5-1 to TRBJ2-3; D uncertain. Germline V gives CDR1 SGHRS, CDR2 YFSETQ. The CDR3 is 15 amino acids. Deletions cut 0 bases from V and 0 bases from J, with 8 bases between. CDR3 protein: CASSLDLTSTDTQYF. In nucleotides, the CDR3 is TGCGCCAGCAGCTTGGATTTAACTAGCACAGATACGCAGTATTTT.

The V gene is TRBV5-5, the J gene TRBJ1-4; 7 bases are a match to TRBD1. The junction had 7 bases not matched to a gene; V was cut back by 4 bases and J by 7 bases. From germline, CDR1 is SGHKS and CDR2 YYEKEE (reference sequence). This CDR3 spans 14 amino acids. The CDR3 nucleotides are TGTGCCAGCAGCCGGGACAGCCCTACTGAAAAACTGTTTTTT. Protein product: CASSRDSPTEKLFF.

This clonotype counts as medium-sized. The chain carries TRBV20-1 and TRBJ1-5; 7 bases are shared with TRBD1. CDR3 length: 15 residues. CDR1 DFQATT and CDR2 SNEGSKA come from the germline V gene (reference sequence). The V and J ends lost 6 bases and 3 bases, in that order; junction bases with no gene match: 11. The CDR3 coding sequence is TGCAGTGCCAACCTAAGACAGGGACCCAATCAGCCCCAGCATTTT. Amino acids: CSANLRQGPNQPQHF.

This clonotype came up a few times. The V gene is TRBV20-1, the J gene TRBJ1-1; D possibly corresponds to TRBD1 (6 bases). V dropped 0 bases and J dropped 1 base, with 15 bases sitting between them. Germline-derived CDR1 and CDR2 are DFQATT and SNEGSKA (reference sequence). The CDR3 is 16 amino acids. The CDR3 DNA follows: TGCAGTGCTAGAGACAGCTCGACAGGCCAGAACACTGAAGCTTTCTTT. Translated, it gives CSARDSSTGQNTEAFF.

The rearrangement uses TRBV6-1 and TRBJ1-5; D is perhaps TRBD1 (6 bases). Per germline, CDR1 MNHNS and CDR2 SASEGT. The CDR3 consists of 18 residues. Trimming shortened V by 3 bases and J by 1 base, and 19 bases separated the two germline ends. CDR3 sequence reads: CASSERGATPVSNQPQHF. The DNA for the CDR3 is TGTGCCAGCAGTGAGAGGGGGGCCACGCCGGTCAGCAATCAGCCCCAGCATTTT.

This clonotype was counted ten times or more. The chain carries TRBV4-1 and TRBJ2-3; 8 nucleotides align to TRBD1. CDR1 and CDR2 from the germline V gene are MGHRA and YSYEKL. Trimming took 3 bases from V and 4 from J; bases not matched to a gene: 6. This CDR3 has 15 residues. The CDR3 spells CASSHLDRDADTQYF. The CDR3 nucleotides are TGCGCCAGCAGCCACTTGGACAGGGATGCAGATACGCAGTATTTT.

This clonotype was recorded many times. The rearrangement joins TRBV5-1 to TRBJ1-4; D is ambiguous. Per germline, CDR1 SGHRS and CDR2 YFSETQ. CDR3 length: 15 residues. The V end lost 2 bases, the J end lost 0 bases, and 8 bases lay between the germline ends. For the CDR3, the DNA is TGCGCCAGCAGCTTAAACAGCGCAACTAATGAAAAACTGTTTTTT. This sequence encodes CASSLNSATNEKLFF.

This clonotype was counted only a few times. V usage is TRBV11-1 and J usage is TRBJ2-1; 7 bases match TRBD2. The CDR3 runs to 15 residues. Germline CDR1 is SGHAT and CDR2 is FQDESV (reference sequence). Losses at the gene ends were 5 bases for V and 7 bases for J; bases not matched to a gene: 11. The CDR3 is CASSRPGLLGNEQFF. Written as DNA, the CDR3 is TGTGCCAGCAGCAGACCGGGACTACTTGGGAATGAGCAGTTCTTC.

J is TRBJ2-3 and V is TRBV20-1, with TRBD2 as a possible D gene (5 bases). CDR3 size: 14 residues. Trimming removed 3 bases from V and 0 bases from J, with 10 bases in between. Germline CDR1 is DFQATT and CDR2 is SNEGSKA (reference sequence). CDR3 DNA: TGCAGTGCTAGGGAGCGGACTAGCACAGATACGCAGTATTTT. Encoded protein: CSARERTSTDTQYF.

On this clonotype itself: A much bigger clone sits one base away, suggesting this may be a read error. The chain recombines TRBV28 with TRBJ1-5; the D gene is possibly TRBD1 (6 bases). The CDR3 has 15 amino acids. Germline V gives CDR1 MDHEN, CDR2 SYDVKM. CDR3 amino acids: CASSPFSGGNHPQHF. For the CDR3, the DNA is TGTGCCAGCAGTCCCTTTTCGGGGGGCAATCACCCCCAGCATTTT.